This paragraph reports one T cell receptor beta chain. These data come from a study of blood T cell repertoires in COVID-19. Study at large: PBMCs, B-cell-depleted T cells, or T cells were the source of the cDNA or gDNA that made up the material.

Assay: immunoSEQ multiplex PCR; the TCRdb copy retains only in-frame clones and omits some. The sample carries roughly 30,000 clones, about 89% recorded once. Germline CDR1 SGHRS, CDR2 YFSETQ. The CDR3 totals 16 residues. Trimming took 0 bases from V and 2 from J, leaving 14 bases between them. The sequence was collected from a human donor in a cohort sampled during active COVID-19. The sample consisted of peripheral blood. This chain links TRBV5-1 with TRBJ2-5; D is possibly TRBD1 (6 bases). CDR3 bases: TGCGCCAGCAGCTTGGGTGCGCGGCAGGGGCAAGAGACCCAGTACTTC. It specifies CASSLGARQGQETQYF.